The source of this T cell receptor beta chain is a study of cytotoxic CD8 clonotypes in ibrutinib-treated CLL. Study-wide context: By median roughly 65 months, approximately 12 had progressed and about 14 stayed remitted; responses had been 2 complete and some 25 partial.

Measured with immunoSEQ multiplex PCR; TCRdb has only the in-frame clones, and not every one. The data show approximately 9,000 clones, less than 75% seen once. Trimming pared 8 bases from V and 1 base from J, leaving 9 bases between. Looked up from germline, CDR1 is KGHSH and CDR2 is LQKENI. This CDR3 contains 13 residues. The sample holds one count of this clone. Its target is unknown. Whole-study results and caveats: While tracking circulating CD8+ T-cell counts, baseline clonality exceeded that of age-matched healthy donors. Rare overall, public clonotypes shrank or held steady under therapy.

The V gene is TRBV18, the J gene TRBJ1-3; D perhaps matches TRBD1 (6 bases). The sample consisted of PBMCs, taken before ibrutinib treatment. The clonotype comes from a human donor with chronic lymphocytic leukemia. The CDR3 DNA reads TGTGCCAGCCGGACAGTATCTGGAAACACCATATATTTT. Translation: CASRTVSGNTIYF.